This TCR beta chain was retrieved from a study of cytomegalovirus exposure and HLA in healthy donors. The PCR was carried out with 60 Vbeta primers and 13 Jbeta primers. The assay was immunoSEQ multiplex PCR, and TCRdb's table has in-frame clones only and misses some. The sample shows 150,000 or so clones, 70% to 90% of them seen only once. This clone was recorded only once. Its specificity is not known. The germline V gene encodes CDR1 GTSNPN and CDR2 SVGIG (reference sequence). V was clipped by 5 bases and J by 8 bases, with 24 bases between them. This CDR3 spans 16 amino acids. Study-level findings and limits: It has been reported that TCR beta sequences accurately predicted the HLA-A and HLA-B alleles of most subjects. In a later analysis, TCR beta V- and J-gene trimming showed a link to a missense DCLRE1C variant.

The TCR comes from a woman aged 18-35 years in good health and CMV-seronegative. This chain links TRBV30 with TRBJ1-4, with TRBD1 as a possible D gene (6 bases). Source material: PBMCs. Here the CDR3 DNA reads TGTGCCTGGGGTCCCCAACAGGGTAACATTAAAGAAAAACTGTTTTTT. Translating it yields CAWGPQQGNIKEKLFF.